This paragraph reports one T cell receptor (beta chain). The data derive from a study of shared clonotypes between healthy human individuals. Study context: For every donor, three CD4 naive, three CD4 memory, two CD8 naive and one CD8 memory plates were used.

Each PCR replicate from the sorted subsets contained 200 to 250 ng DNA, which is tens of thousands of T cell genomes. Generated by immunoSEQ multiplex PCR, the TCRdb table keeps only in-frame clones and is missing some. The sample has roughly 500,000 clones; approximately 95% are singletons. Trimming removed 7 bases at V and 2 bases at J, with 12 bases between. This CDR3 has 13 residues. Germline CDR1 is MDHEN and CDR2 is SYDVKM. Sequenced sample: naive CD4+ T cells sorted from blood. Regarding subset: CD45RA+ positively selected. The chain is built from TRBV28 and TRBJ2-7, with D possibly matching TRBD1 (6 bases). The sequence came from a woman aged 25 to 39 in good health. CDR3 nucleotides: TGTGCCAGCACGTCAGGGGCCCCCTACGAGCAGTACTTC. This sequence encodes CASTSGAPYEQYF. The entire variable domain, with the rest obtained from reference TRBV28 and TRBJ2-7, is as follows: DVKVTQSSRYLVKRTGEKVFLECVQDMDHENMFWYRQDPGLGLRLIYFSYDVKMKEKGDIPEGYSVSREKKERFSLILESASTNQTSMYLCASTSGAPYEQYFGPGTRLTVT.